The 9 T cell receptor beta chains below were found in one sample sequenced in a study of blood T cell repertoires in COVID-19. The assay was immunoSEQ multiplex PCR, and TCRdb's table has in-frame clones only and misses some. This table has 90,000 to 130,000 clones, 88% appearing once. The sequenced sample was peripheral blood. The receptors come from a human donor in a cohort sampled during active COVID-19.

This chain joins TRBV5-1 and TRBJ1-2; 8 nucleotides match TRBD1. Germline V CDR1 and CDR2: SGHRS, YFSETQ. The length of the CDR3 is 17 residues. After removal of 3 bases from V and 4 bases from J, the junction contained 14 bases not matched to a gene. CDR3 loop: CASSSRGPSAGGYGYTF. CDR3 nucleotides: TGCGCCAGCAGCTCCAGGGGGCCGTCGGCCGGGGGCTATGGCTACACCTTC.

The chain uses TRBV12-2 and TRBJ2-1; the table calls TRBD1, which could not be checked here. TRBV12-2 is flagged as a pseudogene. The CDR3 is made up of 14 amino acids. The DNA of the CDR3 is TGTGCAAGTCGCTCCGGACAGGGAGTTAATGAGCAGTTCTTC. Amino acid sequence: CASRSGQGVNEQFF.

In nucleotides, the CDR3 is TGCGCCAGCAGCCGCCGTGCTAGCGGTTCCACAGATACGCAGTATTTT. Amino acid sequence: CASSRRASGSTDTQYF. V is TRBV5-1 and J is TRBJ2-3; 7 bases map to TRBD2. Losses at the gene ends were 4 bases for V and 2 bases for J; bases not matched to a gene: 10. CDR1 is SGHRS and CDR2 is YFSETQ in the germline V gene. There are 16 residues in the CDR3.

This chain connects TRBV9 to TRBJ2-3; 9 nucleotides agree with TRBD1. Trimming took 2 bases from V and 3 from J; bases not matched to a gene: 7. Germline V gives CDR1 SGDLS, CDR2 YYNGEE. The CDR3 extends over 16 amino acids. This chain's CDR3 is CASSVPGTGITDTQYF. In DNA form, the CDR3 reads TGTGCCAGCAGCGTCCCCGGGACAGGGATTACAGATACGCAGTATTTT.

The CDR3 DNA is TGTGCCAGCAGTCCGAGACAGGAGGCACCCTACTATGGCTACACCTTC. Its protein is CASSPRQEAPYYGYTF. The V call is TRBV27, the J call TRBJ1-2; weak D call: TRBD1 (6 bases). Germline V gene sequence: CDR1 MNHEY, CDR2 SMNVEV (reference sequence). The CDR3 is made up of 16 amino acids. The V and J ends lost 5 bases and 3 bases respectively, with 19 bases between them.

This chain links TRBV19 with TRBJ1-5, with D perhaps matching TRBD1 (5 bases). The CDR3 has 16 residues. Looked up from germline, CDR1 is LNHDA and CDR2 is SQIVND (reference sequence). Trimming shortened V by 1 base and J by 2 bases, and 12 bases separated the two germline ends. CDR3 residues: CASSIGWGAGNQPQHF. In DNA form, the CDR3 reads TGTGCCAGTAGTATAGGTTGGGGCGCGGGCAATCAGCCCCAGCATTTT.

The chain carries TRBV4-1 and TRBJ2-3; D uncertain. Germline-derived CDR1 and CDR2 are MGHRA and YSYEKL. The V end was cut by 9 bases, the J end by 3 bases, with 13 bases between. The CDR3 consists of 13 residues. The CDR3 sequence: CASTTPGTDTQYF. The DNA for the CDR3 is TGCGCCAGTACAACACCCGGGACAGATACGCAGTATTTT.

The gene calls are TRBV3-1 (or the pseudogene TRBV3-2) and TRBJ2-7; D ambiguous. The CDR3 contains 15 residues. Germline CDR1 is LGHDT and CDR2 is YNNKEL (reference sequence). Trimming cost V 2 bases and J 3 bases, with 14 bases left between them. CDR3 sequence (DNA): TGTGCCAGCAGCCAAACAACGTACACCGACTACGAGCAGTACTTC. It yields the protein CASSQTTYTDYEQYF.

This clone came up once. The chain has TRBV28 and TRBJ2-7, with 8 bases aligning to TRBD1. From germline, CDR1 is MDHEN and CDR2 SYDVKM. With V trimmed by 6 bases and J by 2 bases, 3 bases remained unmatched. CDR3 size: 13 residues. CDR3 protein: CASRDRVTYEQYF. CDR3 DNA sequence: TGTGCCAGCAGGGACAGGGTAACCTACGAGCAGTACTTC.